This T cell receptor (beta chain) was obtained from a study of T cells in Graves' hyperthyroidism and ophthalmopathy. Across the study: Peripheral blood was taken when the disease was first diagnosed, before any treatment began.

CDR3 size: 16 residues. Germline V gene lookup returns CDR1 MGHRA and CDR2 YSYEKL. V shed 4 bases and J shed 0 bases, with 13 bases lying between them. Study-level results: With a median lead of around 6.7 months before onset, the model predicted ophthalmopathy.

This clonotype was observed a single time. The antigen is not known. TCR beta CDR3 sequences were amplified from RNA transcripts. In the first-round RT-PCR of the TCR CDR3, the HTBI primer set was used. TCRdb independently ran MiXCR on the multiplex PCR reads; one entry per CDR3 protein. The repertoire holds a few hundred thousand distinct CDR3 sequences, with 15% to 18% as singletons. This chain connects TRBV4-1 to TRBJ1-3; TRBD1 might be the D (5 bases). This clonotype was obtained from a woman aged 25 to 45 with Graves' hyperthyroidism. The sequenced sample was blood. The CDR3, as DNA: TGCGCCAGCAGCCTCGGGACGGGAGCCTCTGGAAACACCATATATTTT. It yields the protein CASSLGTGASGNTIYF.